In this sample, the clone carrying this T cell receptor beta chain turned up many times. Molecules of cDNA were individually given unique molecular identifiers that were attached to them. TCRdb reprocessed the 5' RACE reads via MiXCR and lists one record per CDR3 protein. The table shows tens of thousands of distinct CDR3 sequences, with roughly 12% occurring only once. CDR1 and CDR2 (germline): SGHRS, YFSETQ. V was trimmed by 1 base and J by 3 bases, leaving 11 bases between them. CDR3 length equals 14 residues. The entry originates in a study of early T cells in non-severe SARS-CoV-2 infection. Sequenced input: whole blood. The receptor was derived from an adult who was a healthcare worker with PCR-confirmed SARS-CoV-2 infection or an uninfected control (not recorded which). The V call is TRBV5-1, the J call TRBJ2-7, with D tentatively TRBD1 (6 bases). The CDR3: CASSLRDNYYEQYF. CDR3 sequence (DNA): TGCGCCAGCAGCTTGCGGGACAACTACTACGAGCAGTACTTC.